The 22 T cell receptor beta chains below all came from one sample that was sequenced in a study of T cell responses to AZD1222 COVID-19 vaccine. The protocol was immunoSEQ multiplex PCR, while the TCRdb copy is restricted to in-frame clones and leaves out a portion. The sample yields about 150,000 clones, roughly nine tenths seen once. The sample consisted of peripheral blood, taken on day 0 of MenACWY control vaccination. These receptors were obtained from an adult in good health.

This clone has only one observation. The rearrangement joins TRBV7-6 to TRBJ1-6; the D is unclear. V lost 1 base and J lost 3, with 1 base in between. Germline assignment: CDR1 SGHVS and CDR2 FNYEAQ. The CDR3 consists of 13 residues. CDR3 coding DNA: TGTGCCAGCAGCTTAGACTATAATTCACCCCTCCACTTT. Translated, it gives CASSLDYNSPLHF.

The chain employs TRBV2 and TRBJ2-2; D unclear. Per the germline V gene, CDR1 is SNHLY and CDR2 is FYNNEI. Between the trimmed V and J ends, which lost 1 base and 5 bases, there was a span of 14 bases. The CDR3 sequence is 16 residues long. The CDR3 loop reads CASSEVPLTGTGELFF. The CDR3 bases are TGTGCCAGCAGTGAAGTGCCTTTAACTGGGACCGGGGAGCTGTTTTTT.

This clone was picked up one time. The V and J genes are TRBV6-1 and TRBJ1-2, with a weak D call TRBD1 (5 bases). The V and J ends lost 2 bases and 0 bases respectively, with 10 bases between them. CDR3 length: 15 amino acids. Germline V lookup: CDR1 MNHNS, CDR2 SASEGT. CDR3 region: CASSEFGGTNYGYTF. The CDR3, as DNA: TGTGCCAGCAGTGAATTCGGGGGTACTAACTATGGCTACACCTTC.

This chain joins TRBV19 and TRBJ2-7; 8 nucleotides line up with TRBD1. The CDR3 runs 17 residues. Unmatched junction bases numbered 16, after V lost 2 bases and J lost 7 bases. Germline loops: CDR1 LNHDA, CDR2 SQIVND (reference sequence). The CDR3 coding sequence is TGTGCCAGTAGTATATCCTATTGGACAGGGCCAAGAGGTGAGCAGTACGTC. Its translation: CASSISYWTGPRGEQYV.

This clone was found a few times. CDR3 sequence reads: CASSQGDQETQYF. CDR3 bases: TGTGCCAGCTCCCAGGGGGACCAAGAGACCCAGTACTTC. This chain connects TRBV18 to TRBJ2-5; 7 positions match TRBD1. This CDR3 comprises 13 residues. The J segment lost 0 bases and the V segment lost 6 bases, leaving 1 base of the junction unmatched. Germline lookup yields CDR1 KGHSH and CDR2 LQKENI.

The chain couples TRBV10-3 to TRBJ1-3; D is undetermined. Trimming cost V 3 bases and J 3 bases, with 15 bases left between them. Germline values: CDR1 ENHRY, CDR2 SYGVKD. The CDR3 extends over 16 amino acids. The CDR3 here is CAISDPRGKGGNTIYF. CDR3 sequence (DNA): TGTGCCATCAGTGACCCCCGAGGGAAGGGTGGAAACACCATATATTTT.

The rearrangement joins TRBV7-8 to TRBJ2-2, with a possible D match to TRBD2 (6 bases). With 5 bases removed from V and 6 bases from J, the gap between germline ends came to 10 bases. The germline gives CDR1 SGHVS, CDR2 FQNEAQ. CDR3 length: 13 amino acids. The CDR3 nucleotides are TGTGCCAGCAGCGTAGGAGGGGCCGGGGAGCTGTTTTTT. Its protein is CASSVGGAGELFF.

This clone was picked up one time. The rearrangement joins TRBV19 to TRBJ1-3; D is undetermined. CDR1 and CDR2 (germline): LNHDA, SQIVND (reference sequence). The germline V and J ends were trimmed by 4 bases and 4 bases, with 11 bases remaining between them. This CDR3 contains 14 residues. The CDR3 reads CASSTKGGGNTIYF. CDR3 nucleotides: TGTGCCAGTAGTACCAAAGGTGGGGGAAACACCATATATTTT.

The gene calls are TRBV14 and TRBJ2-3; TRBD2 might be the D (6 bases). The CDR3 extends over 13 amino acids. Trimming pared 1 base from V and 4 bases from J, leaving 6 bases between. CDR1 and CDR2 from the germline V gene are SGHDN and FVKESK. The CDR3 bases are TGTGCCAGCAGCCAAGGGGGGGCAGATACGCAGTATTTT. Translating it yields CASSQGGADTQYF.

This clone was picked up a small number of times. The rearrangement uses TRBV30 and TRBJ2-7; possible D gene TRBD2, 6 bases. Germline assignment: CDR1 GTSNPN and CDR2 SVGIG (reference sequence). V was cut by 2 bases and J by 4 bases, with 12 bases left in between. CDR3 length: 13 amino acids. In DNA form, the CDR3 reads TGTGCCTGGAGTTCCGGAGGGCCATACGAGCAGTACTTC. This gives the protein CAWSSGGPYEQYF.

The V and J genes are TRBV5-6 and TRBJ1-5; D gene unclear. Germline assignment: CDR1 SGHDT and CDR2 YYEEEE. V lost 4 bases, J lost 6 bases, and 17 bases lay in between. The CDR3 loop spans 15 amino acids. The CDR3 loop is CASSRRAGMGQPQHF. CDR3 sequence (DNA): TGTGCCAGCAGCCGGCGGGCCGGAATGGGTCAGCCCCAGCATTTT. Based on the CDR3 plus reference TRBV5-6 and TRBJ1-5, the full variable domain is DAGVTQSPTHLIKTRGQQVTLRCSPKSGHDTVSWYQQALGQGPQFIFQYYEEEERQRGNFPDRFSGHQFPNYSSELNVNALLLGDSALYLCASSRRAGMGQPQHFGDGTRLSIL.

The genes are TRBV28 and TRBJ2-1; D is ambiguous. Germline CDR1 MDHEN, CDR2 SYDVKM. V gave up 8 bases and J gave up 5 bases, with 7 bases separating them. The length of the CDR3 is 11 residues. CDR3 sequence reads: CASSFNNEQFF. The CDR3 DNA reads TGTGCCAGCTCATTTAACAATGAGCAGTTCTTC.

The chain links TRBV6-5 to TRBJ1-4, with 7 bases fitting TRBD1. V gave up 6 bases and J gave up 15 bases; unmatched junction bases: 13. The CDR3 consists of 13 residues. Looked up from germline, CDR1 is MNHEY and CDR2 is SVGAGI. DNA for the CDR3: TGTGCCAGCAGCACCAGGGGGGGCCTAAGGGTGTTTTTT. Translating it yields CASSTRGGLRVFF.

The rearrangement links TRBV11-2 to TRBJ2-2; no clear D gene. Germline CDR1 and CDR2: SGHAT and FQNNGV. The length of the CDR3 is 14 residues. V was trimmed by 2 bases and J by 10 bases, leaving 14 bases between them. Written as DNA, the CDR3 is TGTGCCAGCAGCTTAACTACCGATCTCAAGGAGCTGTTTTTT. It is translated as CASSLTTDLKELFF.

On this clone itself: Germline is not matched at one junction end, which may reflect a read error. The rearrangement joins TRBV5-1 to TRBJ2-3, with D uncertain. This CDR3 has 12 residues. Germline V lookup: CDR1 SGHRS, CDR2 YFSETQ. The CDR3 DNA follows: TGCGCCAGCAGCGCCAGCAGAGATACGCAGTATTTT. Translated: CASSASRDTQYF. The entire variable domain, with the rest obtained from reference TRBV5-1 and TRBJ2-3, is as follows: KAGVTQTPRYLIKTRGQQVTLSCSPISGHRSVSWYQQTPGQGLQFLFEYFSETQRNKGNFPGRFSGRQFSNSRSEMNVSTLELGDSALYLCASSASRDTQYFGPGTRLTVL.

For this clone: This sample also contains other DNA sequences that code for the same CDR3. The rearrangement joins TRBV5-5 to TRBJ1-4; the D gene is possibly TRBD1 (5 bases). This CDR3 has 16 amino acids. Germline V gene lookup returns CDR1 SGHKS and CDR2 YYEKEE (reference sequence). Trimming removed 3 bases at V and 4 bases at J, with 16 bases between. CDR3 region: CASSSPDLGVNEKLFF. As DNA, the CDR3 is TGTGCCAGCAGCTCCCCTGATTTGGGGGTTAATGAAAAACTGTTTTTT.

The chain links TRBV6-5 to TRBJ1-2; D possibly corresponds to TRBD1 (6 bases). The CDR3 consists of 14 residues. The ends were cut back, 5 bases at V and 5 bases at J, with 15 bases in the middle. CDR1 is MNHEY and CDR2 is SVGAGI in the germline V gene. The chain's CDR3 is CASSTDLQGYGYTF. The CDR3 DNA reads TGTGCCAGCAGTACCGATCTTCAGGGGTATGGCTACACCTTC.

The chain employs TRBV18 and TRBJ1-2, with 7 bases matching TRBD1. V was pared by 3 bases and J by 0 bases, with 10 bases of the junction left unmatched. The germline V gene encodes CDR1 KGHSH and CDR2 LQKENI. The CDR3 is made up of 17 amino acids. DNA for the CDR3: TGTGCCAGCTCACCTAACCTTCCGGGACAGACTAACTATGGCTACACCTTC. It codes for CASSPNLPGQTNYGYTF.

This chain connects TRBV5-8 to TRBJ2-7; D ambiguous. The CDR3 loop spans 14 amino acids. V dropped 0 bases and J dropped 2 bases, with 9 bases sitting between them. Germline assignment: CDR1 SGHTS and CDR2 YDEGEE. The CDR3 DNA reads TGTGCCAGCAGCTTGGGGCTAATGACCTACGAGCAGTACGTC. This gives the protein CASSLGLMTYEQYV.

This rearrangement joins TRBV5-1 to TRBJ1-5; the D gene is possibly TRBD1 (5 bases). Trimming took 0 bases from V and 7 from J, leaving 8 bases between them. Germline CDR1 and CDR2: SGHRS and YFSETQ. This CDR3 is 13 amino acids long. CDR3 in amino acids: CASSLDGTQPQHF. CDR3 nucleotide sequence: TGCGCCAGCAGCTTGGATGGGACCCAGCCCCAGCATTTT.

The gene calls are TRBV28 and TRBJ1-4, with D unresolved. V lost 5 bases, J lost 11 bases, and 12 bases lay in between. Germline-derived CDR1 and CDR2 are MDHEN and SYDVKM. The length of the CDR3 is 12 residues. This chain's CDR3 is CASSTLGQKLFF. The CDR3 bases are TGTGCCAGCAGTACTCTCGGGCAGAAACTGTTTTTT.

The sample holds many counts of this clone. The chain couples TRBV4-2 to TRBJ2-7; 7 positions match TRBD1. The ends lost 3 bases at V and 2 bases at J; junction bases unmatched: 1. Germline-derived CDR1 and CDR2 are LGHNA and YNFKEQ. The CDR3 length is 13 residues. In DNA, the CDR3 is TGTGCCAGCAGCCACGGGACAGCCTACGAGCAGTACTTC. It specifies CASSHGTAYEQYF.